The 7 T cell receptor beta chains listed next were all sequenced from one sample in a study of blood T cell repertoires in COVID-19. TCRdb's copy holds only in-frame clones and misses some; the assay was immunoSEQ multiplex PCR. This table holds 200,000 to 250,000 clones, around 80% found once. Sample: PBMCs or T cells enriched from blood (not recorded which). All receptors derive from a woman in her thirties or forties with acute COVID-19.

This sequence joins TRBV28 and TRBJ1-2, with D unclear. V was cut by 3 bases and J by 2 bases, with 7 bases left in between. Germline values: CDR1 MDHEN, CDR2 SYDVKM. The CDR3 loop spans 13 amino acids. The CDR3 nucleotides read TGTGCCAGCAGTTTGTCGGGAAACTATGGCTACACCTTC. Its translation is CASSLSGNYGYTF.

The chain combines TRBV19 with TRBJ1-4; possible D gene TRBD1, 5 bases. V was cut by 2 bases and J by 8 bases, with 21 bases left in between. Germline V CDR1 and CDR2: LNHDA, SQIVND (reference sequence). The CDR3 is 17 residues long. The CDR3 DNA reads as TGTGCCAGTAGTATAATGACCAGGGCGATCAAGAAGGAAAAACTGTTTTTT. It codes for CASSIMTRAIKKEKLFF.

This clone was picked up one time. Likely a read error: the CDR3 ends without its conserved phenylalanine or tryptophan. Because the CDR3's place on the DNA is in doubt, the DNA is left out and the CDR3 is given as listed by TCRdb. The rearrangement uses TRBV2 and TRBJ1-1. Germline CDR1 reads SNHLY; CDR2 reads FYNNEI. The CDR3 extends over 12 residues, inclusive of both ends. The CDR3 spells CARPMGGPSPAL.

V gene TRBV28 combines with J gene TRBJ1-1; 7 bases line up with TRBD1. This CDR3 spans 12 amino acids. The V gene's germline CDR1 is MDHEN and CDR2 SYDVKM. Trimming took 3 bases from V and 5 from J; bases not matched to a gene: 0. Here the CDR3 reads CASSLGQTEAFF. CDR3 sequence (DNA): TGTGCCAGCAGTTTGGGACAGACTGAAGCTTTCTTT.

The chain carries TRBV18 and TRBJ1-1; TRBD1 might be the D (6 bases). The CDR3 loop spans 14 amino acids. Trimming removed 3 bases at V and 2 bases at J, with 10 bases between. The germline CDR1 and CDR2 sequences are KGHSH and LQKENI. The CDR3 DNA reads TGTGCCAGCTCACCTCTACAGGGTAACACTGAAGCTTTCTTT. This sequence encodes CASSPLQGNTEAFF.

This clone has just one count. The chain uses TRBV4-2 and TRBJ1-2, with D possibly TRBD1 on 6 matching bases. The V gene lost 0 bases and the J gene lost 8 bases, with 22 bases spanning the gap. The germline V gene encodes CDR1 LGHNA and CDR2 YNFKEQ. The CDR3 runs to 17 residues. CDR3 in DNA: TGTGCCAGCAGCCAAGATGCCGGGACACCCCCTGTAACCGGCTACACCTTC. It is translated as CASSQDAGTPPVTGYTF.

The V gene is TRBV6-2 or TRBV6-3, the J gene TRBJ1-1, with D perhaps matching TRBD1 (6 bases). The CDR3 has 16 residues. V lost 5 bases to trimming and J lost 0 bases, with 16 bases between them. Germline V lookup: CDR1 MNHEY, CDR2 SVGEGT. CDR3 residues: CASSAEVGHLNTEAFF. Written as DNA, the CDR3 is TGTGCCAGCAGTGCAGAGGTGGGACACTTGAACACTGAAGCTTTCTTT.